The T cell receptor beta chain under discussion was sequenced for a study of T cell changes during pregnancy in multiple sclerosis. Germline CDR1 and CDR2: SGDLS and YYNGEE. Trimming took off 3 bases at V and 2 bases at J, with 8 bases between the two ends. The CDR3 length is 13 residues. Some clones are missing from TCRdb's copy, which holds only in-frame ones; the method was immunoSEQ multiplex PCR. Here the sample spans roughly 100,000 clones, 90% to 95% being singletons. Sequencing was performed on peripheral blood, taken after pregnancy. The TCR comes from a female donor in good health, enrolled as a control in a pregnancy study. The chain joins TRBV9 to TRBJ2-5, with unresolved D. The CDR3 nucleotides read TGTGCCAGCAGCGACTCGCGGCAAGAGACCCAGTACTTC. Its protein product is CASSDSRQETQYF.